This paragraph reports one T cell receptor (beta chain). The V end lost 2 bases, the J end lost 14 bases, and 13 bases lay between the germline ends. This CDR3 contains 12 residues. In germline, CDR1 is MDHEN, CDR2 SYDVKM. The entry originates in a study of control samples from healthy donors and cancer patients. Generated by immunoSEQ multiplex PCR, the TCRdb table keeps only in-frame clones and is missing some. The sample holds about 94,000 clones, approximately 90% seen once. Specimen: blood. The rearrangement uses TRBV28 and TRBJ1-5; D ambiguous. This sequence was found in a woman aged 45-60 years in good health. CDR3 sequence: CASSLNGRLEHF. The CDR3 bases are TGTGCCAGCAGTTTAAACGGGCGGCTGGAGCATTTT.